This TCR beta chain was profiled in a study of CD8+ T cells in alopecia areata. Treatment here: oral pan-JAK inhibitor, 5-10 mg twice daily. As the sequencing template, cDNA was produced by extracting RNA and reverse transcribing it. The data were produced by immunoSEQ multiplex PCR, yet TCRdb's version contains in-frame clones alone and is incomplete. The sample consists of fewer than 250,000 clones, around 60% of them appearing once. This clonotype was sampled from a human donor with alopecia areata. The sample was CD4+ T cells sorted from blood, taken around week 49, from a patient treated with tofacitinib.

Written as DNA, the CDR3 is TGTGCCAGCAAACCTAGCGGAGCCTACAATGAGCAGTTCTTC. This translates into CASKPSGAYNEQFF. The chain carries TRBV7-2 and TRBJ2-1; TRBD2 agrees at 7 bases. V was pared by 7 bases and J by 2 bases, with 5 bases of the junction left unmatched. The germline V gene encodes CDR1 SGHTA and CDR2 FQGNSA. The CDR3 consists of 14 residues. The full variable domain, with the rest looked up from reference TRBV7-2 and TRBJ2-1, is GAGVSQSPSNKVTEKGKDVELRCDPISGHTALYWYRQSLGQGLEFLIYFQGNSAPDKSGLPSDRFSAERTGGSVSTLTIQRTQQEDSAVYLCASKPSGAYNEQFFGPGTRLTVL.